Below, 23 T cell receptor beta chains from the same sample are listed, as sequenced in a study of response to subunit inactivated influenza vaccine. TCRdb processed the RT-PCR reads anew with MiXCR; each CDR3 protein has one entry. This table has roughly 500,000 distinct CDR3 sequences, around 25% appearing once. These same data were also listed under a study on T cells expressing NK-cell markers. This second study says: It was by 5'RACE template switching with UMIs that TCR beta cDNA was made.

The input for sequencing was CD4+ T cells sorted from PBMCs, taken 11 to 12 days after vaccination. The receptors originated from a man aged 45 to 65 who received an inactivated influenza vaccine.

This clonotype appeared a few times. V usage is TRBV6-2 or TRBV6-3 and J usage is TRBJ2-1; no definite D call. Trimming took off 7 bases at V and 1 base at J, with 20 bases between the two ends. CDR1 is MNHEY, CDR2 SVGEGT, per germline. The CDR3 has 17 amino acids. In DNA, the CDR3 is TGTGCCAGCACTCATAGATCCTGGTACGGTTCCTACAATGAGCAGTTCTTC. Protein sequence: CASTHRSWYGSYNEQFF.

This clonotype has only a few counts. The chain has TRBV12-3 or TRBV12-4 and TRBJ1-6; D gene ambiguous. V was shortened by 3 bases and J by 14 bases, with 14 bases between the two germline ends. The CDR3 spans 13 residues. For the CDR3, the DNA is TGTGCCAGCAGTTTGAAAACTCGTGGCACCCTCCACTTT. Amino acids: CASSLKTRGTLHF.

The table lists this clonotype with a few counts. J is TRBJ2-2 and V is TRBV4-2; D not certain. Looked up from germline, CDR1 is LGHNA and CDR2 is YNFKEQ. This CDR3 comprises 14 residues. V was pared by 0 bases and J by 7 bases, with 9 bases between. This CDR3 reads CASSQESVVGELFF. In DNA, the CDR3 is TGTGCCAGCAGCCAAGAAAGTGTAGTCGGGGAGCTGTTTTTT.

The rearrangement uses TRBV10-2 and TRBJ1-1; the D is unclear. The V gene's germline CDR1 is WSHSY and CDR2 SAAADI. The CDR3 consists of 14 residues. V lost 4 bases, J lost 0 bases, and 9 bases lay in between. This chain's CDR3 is CASSVARMNTEAFF. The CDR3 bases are TGCGCCAGCAGTGTAGCCCGCATGAACACTGAAGCTTTCTTT.

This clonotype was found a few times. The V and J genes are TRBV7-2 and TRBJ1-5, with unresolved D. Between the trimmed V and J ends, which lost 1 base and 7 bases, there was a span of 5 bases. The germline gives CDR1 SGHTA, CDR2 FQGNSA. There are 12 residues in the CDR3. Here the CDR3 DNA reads TGTGCCAGCAGCTTAGGAAAGCAGCCCCAGCATTTT. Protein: CASSLGKQPQHF.

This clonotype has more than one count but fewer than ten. The CDR3 protein is CASSFGTPSYEQYF. DNA of the CDR3: TGTGCCAGCAGTTTCGGGACACCTTCCTACGAGCAGTACTTC. The genes are TRBV12-3 or TRBV12-4 and TRBJ2-7; perhaps TRBD1 as D (6 bases). V was pared by 3 bases and J by 1 base, with 10 bases between. This CDR3 comprises 14 residues.

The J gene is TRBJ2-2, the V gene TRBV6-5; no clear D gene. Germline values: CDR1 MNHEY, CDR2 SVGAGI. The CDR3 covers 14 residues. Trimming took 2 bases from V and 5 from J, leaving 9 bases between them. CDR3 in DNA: TGTGCCAGCAGTTACGACGGTAATACCGGGGAGCTGTTTTTT. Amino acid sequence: CASSYDGNTGELFF.

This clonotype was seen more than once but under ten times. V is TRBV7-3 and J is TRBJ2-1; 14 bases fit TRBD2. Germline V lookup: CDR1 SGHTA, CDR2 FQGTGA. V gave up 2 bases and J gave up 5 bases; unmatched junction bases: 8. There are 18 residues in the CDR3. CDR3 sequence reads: CASSLYSAGLAGDNEQFF. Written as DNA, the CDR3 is TGTGCCAGCAGCTTATACTCGGCGGGACTAGCGGGAGACAATGAGCAGTTCTTC. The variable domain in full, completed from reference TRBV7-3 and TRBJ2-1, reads GAGVSQTPSNKVTEKGKYVELRCDPISGHTALYWYRQSLGQGPEFLIYFQGTGAADDSGLPNDRFFAVRPEGSVSTLKIQRTERGDSAVYLCASSLYSAGLAGDNEQFFGPGTRLTVL.

The CDR3 sequence: CASSGPGGGTDTQYF. CDR3 bases: TGCGCCAGCAGTGGTCCCGGGGGTGGAACAGATACGCAGTATTTT. The chain links TRBV10-2 to TRBJ2-3, with D perhaps TRBD2 (6 bases). Germline CDR1 is WSHSY and CDR2 is SAAADI. This CDR3 has 15 amino acids. The germline V and J ends were trimmed by 4 bases and 3 bases, with 14 bases remaining between them.

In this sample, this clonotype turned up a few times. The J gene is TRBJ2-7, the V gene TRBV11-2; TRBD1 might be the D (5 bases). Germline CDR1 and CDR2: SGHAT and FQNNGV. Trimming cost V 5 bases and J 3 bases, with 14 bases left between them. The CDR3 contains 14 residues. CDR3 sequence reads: CASSPTRDNYEQYF. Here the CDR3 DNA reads TGTGCCAGCAGCCCTACCAGGGATAACTACGAGCAGTACTTC.

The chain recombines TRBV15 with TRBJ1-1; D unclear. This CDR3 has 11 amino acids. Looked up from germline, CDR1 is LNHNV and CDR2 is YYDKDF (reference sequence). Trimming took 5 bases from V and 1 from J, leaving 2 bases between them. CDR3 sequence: CATSENTEAFF. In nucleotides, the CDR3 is TGTGCCACCAGCGAGAACACTGAAGCTTTCTTT.

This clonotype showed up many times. The CDR3 reads CASSRVDYYNEQFF. Here the CDR3 DNA reads TGTGCCAGCAGCCGGGTGGACTATTACAATGAGCAGTTCTTC. The chain employs TRBV12-3 or TRBV12-4 and TRBJ2-1; weak D call: TRBD2 (6 bases). The length of the CDR3 is 14 residues. Between the trimmed V and J ends, which lost 6 bases and 4 bases, there was a span of 13 bases.

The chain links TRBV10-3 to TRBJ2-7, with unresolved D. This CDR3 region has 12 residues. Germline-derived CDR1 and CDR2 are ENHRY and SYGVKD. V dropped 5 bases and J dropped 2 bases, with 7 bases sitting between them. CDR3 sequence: CAISNRPYEQYF. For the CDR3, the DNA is TGTGCCATCAGTAACAGACCCTACGAGCAGTACTTC.

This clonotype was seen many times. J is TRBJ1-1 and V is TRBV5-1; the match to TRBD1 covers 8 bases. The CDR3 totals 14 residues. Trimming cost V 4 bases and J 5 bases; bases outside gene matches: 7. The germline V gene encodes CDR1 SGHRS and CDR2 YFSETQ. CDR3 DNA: TGCGCCAGCAGCCTAACAGGGGGGAGGACTGAAGCTTTCTTT. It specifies CASSLTGGRTEAFF.

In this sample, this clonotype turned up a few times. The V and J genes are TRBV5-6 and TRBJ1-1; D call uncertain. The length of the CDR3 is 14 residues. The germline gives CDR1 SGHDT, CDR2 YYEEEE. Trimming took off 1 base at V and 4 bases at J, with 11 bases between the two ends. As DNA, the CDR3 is TGTGCCAGCAGCTTGAGTTGGAGAGGCACTGAAGCTTTCTTT. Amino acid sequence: CASSLSWRGTEAFF.

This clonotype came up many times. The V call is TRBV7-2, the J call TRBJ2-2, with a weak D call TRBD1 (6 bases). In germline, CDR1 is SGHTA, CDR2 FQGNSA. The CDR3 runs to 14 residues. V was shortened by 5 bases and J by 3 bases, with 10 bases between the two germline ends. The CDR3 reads CASSIYRDTGELFF. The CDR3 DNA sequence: TGTGCCAGCAGCATATACAGGGACACCGGGGAGCTGTTTTTT.

CDR3 protein: CASSRDRMTTYEQYF. The CDR3 DNA sequence: TGTGCCAGCAGCCGGGACAGAATGACTACCTACGAGCAGTACTTC. This chain links TRBV7-2 with TRBJ2-7; 7 nucleotides agree with TRBD1. Germline trimming cut 5 bases from V and 2 bases from J; bases unmatched to any gene: 9. The CDR3 has 15 amino acids. Germline-derived CDR1 and CDR2 are SGHTA and FQGNSA.

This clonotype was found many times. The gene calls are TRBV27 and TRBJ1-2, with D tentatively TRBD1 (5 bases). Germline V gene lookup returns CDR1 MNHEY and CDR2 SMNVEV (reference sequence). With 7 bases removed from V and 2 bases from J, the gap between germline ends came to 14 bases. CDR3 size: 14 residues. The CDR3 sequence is CASTSMQGNYGYTF. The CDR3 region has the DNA TGTGCCAGCACCTCCATGCAGGGCAACTATGGCTACACCTTC.

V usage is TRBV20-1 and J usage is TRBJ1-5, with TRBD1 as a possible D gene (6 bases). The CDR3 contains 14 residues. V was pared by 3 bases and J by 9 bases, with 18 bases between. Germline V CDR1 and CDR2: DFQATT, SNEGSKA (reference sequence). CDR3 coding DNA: TGCAGTGCTAGTTCTGGAGGGGGAGGCTTGCCCCAGCATTTT. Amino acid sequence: CSASSGGGGLPQHF.

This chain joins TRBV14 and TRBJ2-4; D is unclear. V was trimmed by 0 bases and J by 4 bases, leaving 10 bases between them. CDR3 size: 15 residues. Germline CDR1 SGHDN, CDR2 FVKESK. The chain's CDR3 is CASSQEAVGKNIQYF. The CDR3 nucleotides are TGTGCCAGCAGCCAAGAAGCAGTAGGGAAAAACATTCAGTACTTC.

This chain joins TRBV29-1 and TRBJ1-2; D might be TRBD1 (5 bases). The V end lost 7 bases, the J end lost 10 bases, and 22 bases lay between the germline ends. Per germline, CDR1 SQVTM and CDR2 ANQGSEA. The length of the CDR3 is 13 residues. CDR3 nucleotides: TGCAGCGCTAACCAGGGACGCCGCTCGGTCTACACCTTC. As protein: CSANQGRRSVYTF.

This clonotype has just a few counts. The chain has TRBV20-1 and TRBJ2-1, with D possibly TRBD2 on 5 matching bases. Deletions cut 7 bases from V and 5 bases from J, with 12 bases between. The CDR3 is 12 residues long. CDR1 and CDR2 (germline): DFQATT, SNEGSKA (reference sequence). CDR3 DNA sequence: TGCAGTGGGGTTCGGGGTAACAATGAGCAGTTCTTC. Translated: CSGVRGNNEQFF.

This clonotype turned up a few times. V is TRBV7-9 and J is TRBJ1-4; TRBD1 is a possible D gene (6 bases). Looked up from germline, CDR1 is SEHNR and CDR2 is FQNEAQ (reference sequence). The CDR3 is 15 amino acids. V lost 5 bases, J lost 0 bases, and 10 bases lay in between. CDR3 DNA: TGTGCCAGCAGCGTAACAGGGACAACTAATGAAAAACTGTTTTTT. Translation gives CASSVTGTTNEKLFF.